A selection of T cell receptor beta chains follows, all from one sample in a study of blood T cell repertoires in COVID-19. The method was immunoSEQ multiplex PCR; TCRdb's version includes in-frame clones alone and lacks a portion of them. The repertoire holds 200,000 to 250,000 clones, more than 75% seen once, with 6% to 9% in the top ten. Sequences were obtained from peripheral blood. Receptor source: a woman in her 70s with active or convalescent COVID-19. CDR3s include the opening cysteine and the closing phenylalanine or tryptophan. Each record gives: J gene, V gene, clone size, D gene, CDR3 protein, CDR3 DNA. The D gene is left open where the match is weak. The listing skips clone size in some rows; elsewhere it reads once, few, many or a size class.

J: TRBJ1-2
V: TRBV24-1
size: .
D: TRBD1
CDR3: CATGDRSNYGYTF
DNA: TGTGCCACCGGGGACAGGAGTAACTATGGCTACACCTTC

J: TRBJ2-7
V: TRBV11-2
size: .
D: .
CDR3: CASSRQESYEQYF
DNA: TGTGCCAGCAGCCGACAGGAGTCCTACGAGCAGTACTTC

J: TRBJ2-1
V: TRBV2
size: .
D: TRBD1
CDR3: CASSPRDSNNEQFF
DNA: TGTGCCAGCAGCCCCCGGGACAGTAATAATGAGCAGTTCTTC

J: TRBJ1-2
V: TRBV19
size: once
D: .
CDR3: CASKNQQNGGYTF
DNA: TGTGCCAGTAAGAACCAACAAAATGGTGGCTACACCTTC

J: TRBJ1-5
V: TRBV15
size: .
D: TRBD1
CDR3: CATSRGGRGRSNQPQHF
DNA: TGTGCCACCAGCAGAGGGGGCAGGGGGCGTAGCAATCAGCCCCAGCATTTT

J: TRBJ2-1
V: TRBV29-1
size: .
D: .
CDR3: CSVEGEVDRPYNEQFF
DNA: TGCAGCGTTGAAGGTGAGGTAGACAGGCCCTACAATGAGCAGTTCTTC

J: TRBJ2-1
V: TRBV6-5
size: .
D: TRBD1
CDR3: CASSLRDRVVNEQFF
DNA: TGTGCCAGCAGTCTCCGCGACAGGGTAGTCAATGAGCAGTTCTTC

J: TRBJ2-2
V: TRBV19
size: .
D: .
CDR3: CASSILGGTGELFF
DNA: TGTGCCAGTAGTATCTTGGGAGGCACCGGGGAGCTGTTTTTT

J: TRBJ1-5
V: TRBV7-9
size: once
D: TRBD1
CDR3: CASSYGTGVNQPQHF
DNA: TGTGCCAGCAGTTACGGGACAGGGGTTAATCAGCCCCAGCATTTT

J: TRBJ1-1
V: TRBV29-1
size: .
D: .
CDR3: CSVGHRLNTEAFF
DNA: TGCAGCGTTGGCCACAGGTTAAACACTGAAGCTTTCTTT

J: TRBJ1-1
V: TRBV18
size: .
D: .
CDR3: CASSPNFGQPNTEAFF
DNA: TGTGCCAGCTCACCAAATTTTGGACAGCCGAACACTGAAGCTTTCTTT